This TCR beta chain stems from a study of pediatric ulcerative colitis. Looked up from germline, CDR1 is SGHVS and CDR2 is FNYEAQ. The CDR3 loop spans 16 amino acids. V lost 5 bases to trimming and J lost 0 bases; unmatched junction nucleotides: 4. Profiled with immunoSEQ multiplex PCR; TCRdb holds only in-frame clones, not every one. The sample has 65,000 or so clones, 85% to 90% seen once. The specimen sequenced was blood. This TCR derives from a boy younger than 18 with severe ulcerative colitis. The rearrangement uses TRBV7-6 and TRBJ2-1; TRBD2 matches at 10 bases. The CDR3 DNA is TGTGCCAGCAGCGCTATAGCGGGAGGCTCCTACAATGAGCAGTTCTTC. Amino acids: CASSAIAGGSYNEQFF.